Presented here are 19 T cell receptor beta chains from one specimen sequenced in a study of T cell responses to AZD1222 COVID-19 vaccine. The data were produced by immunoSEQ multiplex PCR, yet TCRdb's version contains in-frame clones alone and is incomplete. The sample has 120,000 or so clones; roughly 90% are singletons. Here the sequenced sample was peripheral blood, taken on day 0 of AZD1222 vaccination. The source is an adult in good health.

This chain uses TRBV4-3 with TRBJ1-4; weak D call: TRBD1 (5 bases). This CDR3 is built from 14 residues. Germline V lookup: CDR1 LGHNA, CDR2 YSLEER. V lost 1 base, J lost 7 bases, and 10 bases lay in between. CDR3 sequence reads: CASSQGDVLEKLFF. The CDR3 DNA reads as TGCGCCAGCAGCCAAGGGGACGTTCTTGAAAAACTGTTTTTT.

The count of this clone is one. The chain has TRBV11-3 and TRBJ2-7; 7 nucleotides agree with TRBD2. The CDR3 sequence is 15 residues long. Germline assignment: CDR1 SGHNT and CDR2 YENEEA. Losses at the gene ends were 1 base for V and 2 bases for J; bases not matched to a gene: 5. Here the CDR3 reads CASSLAGGRAYEQYF. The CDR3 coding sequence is TGTGCCAGCAGCTTAGCGGGGGGAAGAGCCTACGAGCAGTACTTC.

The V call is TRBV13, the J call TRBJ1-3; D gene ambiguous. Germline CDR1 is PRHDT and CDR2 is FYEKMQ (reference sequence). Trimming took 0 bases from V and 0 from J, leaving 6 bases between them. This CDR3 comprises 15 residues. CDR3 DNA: TGTGCCAGCAGCTTAGGTTCGCTCTCTGGAAACACCATATATTTT. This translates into CASSLGSLSGNTIYF.

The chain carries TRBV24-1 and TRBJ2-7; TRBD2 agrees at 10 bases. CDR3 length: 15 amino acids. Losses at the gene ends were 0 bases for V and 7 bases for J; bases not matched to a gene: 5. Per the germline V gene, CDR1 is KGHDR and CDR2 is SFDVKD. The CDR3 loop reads CATSDLLAGVSEQYF. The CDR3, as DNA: TGTGCCACCAGTGATTTGCTAGCGGGAGTATCAGAGCAGTACTTC.

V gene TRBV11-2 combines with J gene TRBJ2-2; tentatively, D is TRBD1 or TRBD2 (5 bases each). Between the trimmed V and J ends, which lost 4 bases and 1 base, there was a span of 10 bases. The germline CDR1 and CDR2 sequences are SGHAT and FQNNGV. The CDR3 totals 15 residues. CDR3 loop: CASSSGTLNTGELFF. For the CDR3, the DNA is TGTGCCAGCAGCTCCGGGACCCTGAACACCGGGGAGCTGTTTTTT.

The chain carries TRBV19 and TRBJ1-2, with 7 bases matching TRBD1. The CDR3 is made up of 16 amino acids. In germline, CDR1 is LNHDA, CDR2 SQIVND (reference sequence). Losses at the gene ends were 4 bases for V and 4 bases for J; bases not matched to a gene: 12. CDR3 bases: TGTGCCAGTAGTACACCTCTACAGGGGCCGCCCTATGGCTACACCTTC. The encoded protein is CASSTPLQGPPYGYTF.

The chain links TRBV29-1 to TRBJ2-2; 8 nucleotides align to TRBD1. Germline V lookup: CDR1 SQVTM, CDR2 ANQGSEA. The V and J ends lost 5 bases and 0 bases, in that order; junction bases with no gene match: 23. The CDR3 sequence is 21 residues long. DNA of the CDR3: TGCAGCGTTTATCGGGATAGGGACAGGCTTTATTCGGATACGAACACCGGGGAGCTGTTTTTT. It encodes CSVYRDRDRLYSDTNTGELFF.

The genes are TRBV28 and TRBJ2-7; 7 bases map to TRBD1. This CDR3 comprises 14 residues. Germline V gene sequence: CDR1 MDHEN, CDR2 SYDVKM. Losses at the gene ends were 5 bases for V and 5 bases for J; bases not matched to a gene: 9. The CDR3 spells CASSADRVSDEQYF. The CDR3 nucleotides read TGTGCCAGCAGTGCAGACAGGGTCAGTGACGAGCAGTACTTC.

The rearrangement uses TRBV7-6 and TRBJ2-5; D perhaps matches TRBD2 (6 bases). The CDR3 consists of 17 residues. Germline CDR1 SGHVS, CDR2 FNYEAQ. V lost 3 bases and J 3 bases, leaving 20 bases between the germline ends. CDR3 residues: CASSFTPGLDHKETQYF. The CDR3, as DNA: TGTGCCAGCAGCTTTACCCCGGGACTCGACCATAAAGAGACCCAGTACTTC.

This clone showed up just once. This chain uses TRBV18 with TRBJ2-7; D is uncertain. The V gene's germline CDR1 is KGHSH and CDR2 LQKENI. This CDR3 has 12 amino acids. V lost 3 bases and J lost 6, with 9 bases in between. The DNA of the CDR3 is TGTGCCAGCTCACCCAGATCGGGCGAGCAGTACTTC. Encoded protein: CASSPRSGEQYF.

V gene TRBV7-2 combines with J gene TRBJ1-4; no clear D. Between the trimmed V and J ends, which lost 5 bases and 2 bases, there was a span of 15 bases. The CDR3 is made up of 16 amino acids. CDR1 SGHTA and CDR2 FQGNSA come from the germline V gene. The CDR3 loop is CASSPGPGSTNEKLFF. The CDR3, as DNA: TGTGCCAGCAGCCCCGGTCCTGGGTCGACTAATGAAAAACTGTTTTTT. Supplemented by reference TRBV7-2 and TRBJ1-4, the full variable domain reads GAGVSQSPSNKVTEKGKDVELRCDPISGHTALYWYRQSLGQGLEFLIYFQGNSAPDKSGLPSDRFSAERTGGSVSTLTIQRTQQEDSAVYLCASSPGPGSTNEKLFFGSGTQLSVL.

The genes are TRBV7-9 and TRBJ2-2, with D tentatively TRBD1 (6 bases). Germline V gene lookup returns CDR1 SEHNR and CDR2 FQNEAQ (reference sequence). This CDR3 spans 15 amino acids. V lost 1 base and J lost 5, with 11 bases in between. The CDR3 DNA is TGTGCCAGCAGCTTAGGGGGGCGCAGGACCGGGGAGCTGTTTTTT. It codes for CASSLGGRRTGELFF.

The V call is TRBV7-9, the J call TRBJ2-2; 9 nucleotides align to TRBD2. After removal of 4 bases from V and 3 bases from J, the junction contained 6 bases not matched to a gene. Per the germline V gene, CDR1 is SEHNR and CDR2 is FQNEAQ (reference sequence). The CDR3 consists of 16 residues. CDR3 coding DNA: TGTGCCAGCAGCTCCGTGGGCGGGAGGGACACCGGGGAGCTGTTTTTT. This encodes CASSSVGGRDTGELFF.

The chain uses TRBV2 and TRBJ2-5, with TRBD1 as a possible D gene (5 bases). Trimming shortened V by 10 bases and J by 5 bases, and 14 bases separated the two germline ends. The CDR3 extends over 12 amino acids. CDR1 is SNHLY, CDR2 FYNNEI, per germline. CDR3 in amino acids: CATTDNVETQYF. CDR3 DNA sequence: TGTGCCACCACGGACAACGTGGAGACCCAGTACTTC.

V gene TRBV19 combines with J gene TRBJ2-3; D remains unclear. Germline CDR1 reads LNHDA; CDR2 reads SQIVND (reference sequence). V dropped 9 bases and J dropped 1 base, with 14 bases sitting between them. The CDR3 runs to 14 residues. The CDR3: CASSSGPGTDTQYF. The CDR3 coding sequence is TGTGCCAGCTCTTCAGGACCGGGCACAGATACGCAGTATTTT.

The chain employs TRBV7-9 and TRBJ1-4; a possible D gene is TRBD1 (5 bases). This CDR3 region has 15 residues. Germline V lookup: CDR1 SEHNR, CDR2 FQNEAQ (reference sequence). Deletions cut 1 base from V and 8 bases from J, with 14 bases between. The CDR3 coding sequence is TGTGCCAGCAGCTTAGTCGACAGCCTAGGAGAAAAACTGTTTTTT. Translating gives CASSLVDSLGEKLFF.

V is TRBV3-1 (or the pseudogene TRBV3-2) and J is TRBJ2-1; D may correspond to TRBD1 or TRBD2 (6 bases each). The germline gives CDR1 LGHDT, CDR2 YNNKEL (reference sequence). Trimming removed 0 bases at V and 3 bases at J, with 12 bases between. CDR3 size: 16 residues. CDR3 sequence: CASSQEEGDLYNEQFF. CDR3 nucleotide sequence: TGTGCCAGCAGCCAAGAGGAGGGGGATCTCTACAATGAGCAGTTCTTC.

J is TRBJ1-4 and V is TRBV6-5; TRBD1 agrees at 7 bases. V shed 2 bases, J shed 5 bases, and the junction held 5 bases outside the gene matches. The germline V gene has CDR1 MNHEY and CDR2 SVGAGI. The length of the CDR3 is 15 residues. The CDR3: CASSYRGTANEKLFF. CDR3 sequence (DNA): TGTGCCAGCAGTTACCGAGGGACAGCGAATGAAAAACTGTTTTTT.

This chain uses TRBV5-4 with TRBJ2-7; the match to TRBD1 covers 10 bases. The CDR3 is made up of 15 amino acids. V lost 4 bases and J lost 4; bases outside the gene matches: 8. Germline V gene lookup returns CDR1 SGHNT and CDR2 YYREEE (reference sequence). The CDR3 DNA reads TGTGCCAGCAGCAAAGGGACAGGGGCGAGTTACGAGCAGTACTTC. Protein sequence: CASSKGTGASYEQYF.